The 9 T cell receptor beta chains below come from one sample, sequenced in a study of T-cell reconstitution after alpha-beta-depleted transplantation in children. TCRbeta library construction was performed incorporating unique molecular identifiers. TCRdb processed the PCR reads anew with MiXCR; each CDR3 protein has one entry. The data show more than 400,000 distinct CDR3 sequences, about 45% seen once. The source material was PBMCs, sampled before TCRalphabeta/CD19-depleted stem cell transplant. The receptors come from a girl aged 2-10 years with aplastic anemia, due to receive a stem cell transplant.

This chain links TRBV12-3 or TRBV12-4 with TRBJ2-2, with D maybe TRBD2 (6 bases). The CDR3 length is 15 residues. V shed 5 bases and J shed 5 bases, with 15 bases lying between them. The CDR3 coding sequence is TGTGCCAGCAGTCCTCGACTAGAGCGTACCGGGGAGCTGTTTTTT. It encodes CASSPRLERTGELFF.

V is TRBV20-1 and J is TRBJ2-6; 7 bases agree with TRBD1. The V segment lost 4 bases and the J segment 4 bases; nucleotides outside the gene matches: 10. From germline, CDR1 is DFQATT and CDR2 SNEGSKA (reference sequence). The CDR3 is 16 amino acids. CDR3 DNA sequence: TGCAGTGCTACTCGGGACAGCTTAGCCGGGGCCAACGTCCTGACTTTC. As protein: CSATRDSLAGANVLTF.

The rearrangement joins TRBV20-1 to TRBJ1-1; 7 bases map to TRBD1. The germline V gene encodes CDR1 DFQATT and CDR2 SNEGSKA (reference sequence). This CDR3 has 15 residues. The ends lost 0 bases at V and 1 base at J; junction bases unmatched: 5. The CDR3 loop reads CSARERNRGNTEAFF. CDR3 coding DNA: TGCAGTGCTAGAGAGCGCAACAGGGGGAACACTGAAGCTTTCTTT.

This chain uses TRBV27 with TRBJ2-7; 8 nucleotides agree with TRBD1. CDR1 is MNHEY and CDR2 is SMNVEV in the germline V gene (reference sequence). Trimming at V came to 2 bases and at J to 3 bases, leaving 3 bases not matched to a gene. The CDR3 has 14 amino acids. The CDR3 sequence: CASSLHGQGYEQYF. The CDR3 region has the DNA TGTGCCAGCAGTTTACATGGACAGGGCTACGAGCAGTACTTC.

This clonotype was counted ten times or more. The chain recombines TRBV12-3 or TRBV12-4 with TRBJ1-5, with 9 bases that match TRBD1. The CDR3 extends over 15 amino acids. Trimming at V came to 6 bases and at J to 6 bases, leaving 9 bases not matched to a gene. CDR3 in amino acids: CASRGTGTNTQPQHF. The CDR3, as DNA: TGTGCCAGCAGGGGGACAGGGACCAATACTCAGCCCCAGCATTTT.

This rearrangement joins TRBV7-2 to TRBJ1-3, with D tentatively TRBD1 (5 bases). CDR3 size: 17 residues. V dropped 2 bases and J dropped 0 bases, with 14 bases sitting between them. Per germline, CDR1 SGHTA and CDR2 FQGNSA. The CDR3 DNA reads as TGTGCCAGCAGCTTATGGCAGTCAGGGAACTCTGGAAACACCATATATTTT. The encoded protein is CASSLWQSGNSGNTIYF.

The chain has TRBV11-2 and TRBJ2-1; 7 nucleotides match TRBD2. Trimming took 5 bases from V and 9 from J; bases not matched to a gene: 13. The CDR3 is made up of 15 amino acids. CDR1 is SGHAT and CDR2 is FQNNGV in the germline V gene. This chain's CDR3 is CASSLPSGTGVEQFF. The CDR3 bases are TGTGCCAGCAGCCTACCAAGCGGGACCGGGGTTGAGCAGTTCTTC.

The genes are TRBV20-1 and TRBJ2-1; the D is unclear. The CDR3 loop spans 11 amino acids. The V gene lost 4 bases and the J gene lost 6 bases, with 7 bases spanning the gap. From germline, CDR1 is DFQATT and CDR2 SNEGSKA (reference sequence). As DNA, the CDR3 is TGCAGTGCTATGAGGATCAATGAGCAGTTCTTC. Translating it yields CSAMRINEQFF.

This clonotype was observed a few times. J is TRBJ2-3 and V is TRBV5-1; 10 bases align to TRBD2. Germline V gives CDR1 SGHRS, CDR2 YFSETQ. The V and J ends lost 3 bases and 8 bases, in that order; junction bases with no gene match: 9. The CDR3 has 15 amino acids. The DNA for the CDR3 is TGCGCCAGCAGCTCCGGGACTAGCGTGGAGAGTACGCAGTATTTT. Translated: CASSSGTSVESTQYF.